The 27 T cell receptor beta chains below come from one sample, sequenced in a study of shared clonotypes between healthy human individuals. Profiled with immunoSEQ multiplex PCR; TCRdb holds only in-frame clones, not every one. The sample yields a few million clones, approximately 93% seen once. The specimen was naive CD4+ T cells from PBMCs. Documented subset: CD45RA+ positively selected. The origin of the receptors is a man between 18 and 35 years old in good health. Some clones in this sample may be carry-over from other donors' samples.

Regarding this clone: Other DNA sequences of this sample code for an identical CDR3. This chain connects TRBV7-2 to TRBJ1-1; no definite D call. The CDR3 sequence is 13 residues long. Trimming cost V 0 bases and J 5 bases, with 7 bases left between them. Per the germline V gene, CDR1 is SGHTA and CDR2 is FQGNSA. The CDR3 DNA is TGTGCCAGCAGCTTAGCCCCGGGGACTGAAGCTTTCTTT. Amino acids: CASSLAPGTEAFF.

The genes are TRBV5-1 and TRBJ1-2; weak D call: TRBD1 (5 bases). This CDR3 is built from 13 residues. Germline V gene data show CDR1 as SGHRS and CDR2 as YFSETQ. V was cut by 0 bases and J by 8 bases, with 11 bases left in between. CDR3 in amino acids: CASSLGAGKGYTF. The CDR3 nucleotides read TGCGCCAGCAGCTTGGGGGCAGGGAAAGGCTACACCTTC.

The rearrangement links TRBV5-4 to TRBJ2-7, with TRBD2 identical over 7 bases. CDR1 is SGHNT and CDR2 is YYREEE in the germline V gene (reference sequence). The CDR3 contains 15 residues. V shed 4 bases, J shed 5 bases, and the junction held 12 bases outside the gene matches. CDR3 in DNA: TGTGCCAGCAGCCGGGCCGGGGGAGGGGTCCACGAGCAGTACTTC. Its translation is CASSRAGGGVHEQYF.

This sequence joins TRBV4-3 and TRBJ2-1, with 9 bases fitting TRBD1. CDR3 length: 16 amino acids. V lost 4 bases, J lost 1 base, and 5 bases stayed unmatched. Germline-derived CDR1 and CDR2 are LGHNA and YSLEER. This chain's CDR3 is CASSLGQGSSYNEQFF. The CDR3 DNA follows: TGCGCCAGCAGCCTAGGACAGGGGAGTTCCTACAATGAGCAGTTCTTC.

This chain links TRBV9 with TRBJ2-1; D assignment may be TRBD1 or TRBD2 (5 bases each). CDR3 size: 12 residues. Germline lookup yields CDR1 SGDLS and CDR2 YYNGEE. Trimming took off 7 bases at V and 10 bases at J, with 15 bases between the two ends. The CDR3 DNA is TGTGCCAGCGGGGGACCAACAATAGAGCAGTTCTTC. It yields the protein CASGGPTIEQFF.

This rearrangement joins TRBV6-5 to TRBJ2-7, with D perhaps matching TRBD2 (5 bases). The CDR3 totals 14 residues. V was cut by 6 bases and J by 0 bases, with 12 bases left in between. CDR1 and CDR2 (germline): MNHEY, SVGAGI. This chain's CDR3 is CASRPGLISYEQYF. In nucleotides, the CDR3 is TGTGCCAGCAGACCCGGACTTATCTCCTACGAGCAGTACTTC.

The chain combines TRBV5-1 with TRBJ1-2; 9 bases map to TRBD1. The CDR3 loop spans 14 amino acids. CDR1 and CDR2 (germline): SGHRS, YFSETQ. J was trimmed by 7 bases and V by 0 bases; bases with no gene match: 4. CDR3 amino acids: CASSLAGTGSGYTF. Here the CDR3 DNA reads TGCGCCAGCAGCTTGGCGGGGACAGGGTCTGGCTACACCTTC.

The V call is TRBV2, the J call TRBJ2-1, with no clear D. V was trimmed by 0 bases and J by 9 bases, leaving 9 bases between them. CDR1 and CDR2 (germline): SNHLY, FYNNEI. This CDR3 is 13 amino acids long. CDR3 region: CASSEASVGEQFF. The CDR3 DNA reads as TGTGCCAGCAGTGAAGCCTCGGTGGGTGAGCAGTTCTTC.

The chain recombines TRBV28 with TRBJ2-1, with no clear D. This CDR3 is built from 17 residues. Germline-derived CDR1 and CDR2 are MDHEN and SYDVKM. V was clipped by 5 bases and J by 4 bases, with 21 bases between them. The CDR3 DNA is TGTGCCAGCAGTCCCGCACAAGGACGGCACGTTTACAATGAGCAGTTCTTC. The encoded protein is CASSPAQGRHVYNEQFF.

The gene calls are TRBV15 and TRBJ2-5; D is possibly TRBD1 or TRBD2 (5 bases each). The V and J ends lost 2 bases and 2 bases respectively, with 12 bases between them. Germline values: CDR1 LNHNV, CDR2 YYDKDF (reference sequence). CDR3 length: 15 amino acids. As DNA, the CDR3 is TGTGCCACCAGCAGACGCCGGGACGGACAAGAGACCCAGTACTTC. Its protein product is CATSRRRDGQETQYF.

This chain connects TRBV30 to TRBJ2-1, with 7 bases identical to TRBD1. V trimming: 4 bases; J trimming: 2 bases; junction bases outside the gene matches: 8. In germline, CDR1 is GTSNPN, CDR2 SVGIG (reference sequence). The CDR3 has 15 amino acids. CDR3 sequence reads: CAWNSGTVTYNEQFF. CDR3 sequence (DNA): TGTGCCTGGAATAGTGGGACAGTGACCTACAATGAGCAGTTCTTC.

The chain joins TRBV14 to TRBJ2-3; D gene unclear. Germline V lookup: CDR1 SGHDN, CDR2 FVKESK. V shed 4 bases and J shed 1 base, with 15 bases lying between them. This CDR3 is built from 16 residues. CDR3 region: CASSPIRRARTDTQYF. As DNA, the CDR3 is TGTGCCAGCAGCCCCATAAGGCGAGCCCGCACAGATACGCAGTATTTT.

V usage is TRBV19 and J usage is TRBJ2-3; 11 bases fit TRBD2. Germline V lookup: CDR1 LNHDA, CDR2 SQIVND (reference sequence). The CDR3 loop spans 19 amino acids. J lost 0 bases, V lost 0 bases, and 8 bases had no gene match. CDR3 in DNA: TGTGCCAGTAGTATAGACCTCAAGACTAGCGGGGCTAGCACAGATACGCAGTATTTT. Translated, it gives CASSIDLKTSGASTDTQYF.

This clone was found a few times. The same CDR3 also results from other DNA sequences found in this sample. This sequence joins TRBV7-9 and TRBJ1-5; D is unclear. V was shortened by 3 bases and J by 5 bases, with 5 bases between the two germline ends. This CDR3 contains 12 residues. Germline V gene sequence: CDR1 SEHNR, CDR2 FQNEAQ (reference sequence). CDR3 amino acids: CASSFSDQPQHF. The CDR3 coding sequence is TGTGCCAGCAGCTTCTCGGATCAGCCCCAGCATTTT.

Comment on this clone: The sample contains more than one DNA sequence encoding this CDR3. J is TRBJ2-7 and V is TRBV5-1; 10 bases map to TRBD1. The length of the CDR3 is 14 residues. V was pared by 4 bases and J by 4 bases, with 5 bases of the junction left unmatched. Per germline, CDR1 SGHRS and CDR2 YFSETQ. CDR3 amino acids: CASSTGQGTYEQYF. The CDR3 DNA reads TGCGCCAGCAGCACGGGACAGGGGACGTACGAGCAGTACTTC. Supplemented by reference TRBV5-1 and TRBJ2-7, the full variable domain reads KAGVTQTPRYLIKTRGQQVTLSCSPISGHRSVSWYQQTPGQGLQFLFEYFSETQRNKGNFPGRFSGRQFSNSRSEMNVSTLELGDSALYLCASSTGQGTYEQYFGPGTRLTVT.

J is TRBJ2-3 and V is TRBV30; no definite D call. Germline CDR1 GTSNPN, CDR2 SVGIG (reference sequence). The ends were cut back, 5 bases at V and 6 bases at J, with 12 bases in the middle. The CDR3 consists of 12 residues. CDR3 nucleotide sequence: TGTGCCTGGGGATTAAGTAGGGATACGCAGTATTTT. It encodes CAWGLSRDTQYF.

The chain has TRBV25-1 and TRBJ2-2, with 9 bases lining up with TRBD1. V shed 6 bases and J 6 bases; nucleotides not matched to a gene: 5. The CDR3 has 14 amino acids. Germline values: CDR1 MGHDK, CDR2 SYGVNS. For the CDR3, the DNA is TGTGCCAGCAGCACCAACAGGGGGCCCGGGGAGCTGTTTTTT. Translated, it gives CASSTNRGPGELFF.

The chain employs TRBV5-4 and TRBJ2-1; perhaps TRBD2 as D (6 bases). The CDR3 runs 16 residues. V lost 4 bases and J 2 bases, leaving 16 bases between the germline ends. Germline CDR1 is SGHNT and CDR2 is YYREEE (reference sequence). The CDR3 spells CASSADLAPTYNEQFF. In nucleotides, the CDR3 is TGTGCCAGCAGCGCGGACCTAGCGCCCACCTACAATGAGCAGTTCTTC.

This chain uses TRBV6-4 with TRBJ1-1, with D tentatively TRBD1 (5 bases). CDR1 and CDR2 (germline): MRHNA, SNTAGT. The CDR3 is 13 amino acids. Trimming cost V 4 bases and J 1 base, with 7 bases left between them. CDR3 in DNA: TGTGCCAGCAGTGGACAGCAGAACACTGAAGCTTTCTTT. Encoded protein: CASSGQQNTEAFF.

V and J are TRBV6-1 and TRBJ2-7; TRBD1 matches 9 bases. The junction had 11 bases not matched to a gene; V was cut back by 8 bases and J by 6 bases. The CDR3 length is 14 residues. Looked up from germline, CDR1 is MNHNS and CDR2 is SASEGT. CDR3 region: CASGGQGIAAEQYF. In DNA, the CDR3 is TGTGCCAGCGGGGGACAGGGTATCGCGGCCGAGCAGTACTTC.

V gene TRBV5-1 combines with J gene TRBJ2-3; D perhaps matches TRBD1 (5 bases). Trimming left V 3 bases short and J 3 bases short, with 8 bases between. Germline V lookup: CDR1 SGHRS, CDR2 YFSETQ. The CDR3 is 13 amino acids. The CDR3 nucleotides are TGCGCCAGCAGCTCACAGGAGACAGATACGCAGTATTTT. Amino acids: CASSSQETDTQYF.

The gene calls are TRBV28 and TRBJ2-2, with 7 bases lining up with TRBD2. The CDR3 contains 15 residues. V shed 5 bases and J 6 bases; nucleotides not matched to a gene: 9. Germline V lookup: CDR1 MDHEN, CDR2 SYDVKM. The CDR3 here is CASSGGSGPPGELFF. DNA of the CDR3: TGTGCCAGCAGTGGGGGTAGCGGGCCCCCCGGGGAGCTGTTTTTT.

The rearrangement uses TRBV5-4 and TRBJ1-2; 7 nucleotides align to TRBD1. From germline, CDR1 is SGHNT and CDR2 YYREEE (reference sequence). V was pared by 2 bases and J by 7 bases, with 14 bases of the junction left unmatched. The CDR3 has 16 amino acids. CDR3 sequence: CASSFGQARSAFGYTF. In nucleotides, the CDR3 is TGTGCCAGCAGCTTTGGACAGGCTCGTTCGGCCTTTGGCTACACCTTC. The complete variable domain, with remaining parts taken from reference TRBV5-4 and TRBJ1-2, reads ETGVTQSPTHLIKTRGQQVTLRCSSQSGHNTVSWYQQALGQGPQFIFQYYREEENGRGNFPPRFSGLQFPNYSSELNVNALELDDSALYLCASSFGQARSAFGYTFGSGTRLTVV.

This clone was counted only a few times. J is TRBJ2-3 and V is TRBV30; TRBD2 aligns across 11 bases. The junction had 7 bases not matched to a gene; V was cut back by 1 base and J by 4 bases. Germline-derived CDR1 and CDR2 are GTSNPN and SVGIG (reference sequence). This CDR3 is built from 16 residues. The CDR3 DNA reads TGTGCCTGGAGTGCCACTAGCGGGAGACTCGCAGATACGCAGTATTTT. Amino acid sequence: CAWSATSGRLADTQYF.

The chain links TRBV4-3 to TRBJ1-3, with no clear D. The V gene lost 3 bases and the J gene lost 0 bases, with 12 bases spanning the gap. Germline CDR1 LGHNA, CDR2 YSLEER. This CDR3 contains 16 residues. The CDR3 bases are TGCGCCAGCAGCCAGGCTTCCTGGAGCTCTGGAAACACCATATATTTT. Translating gives CASSQASWSSGNTIYF.

This chain links TRBV28 with TRBJ2-1; TRBD2 matches at 8 bases. This CDR3 is 17 amino acids long. In germline, CDR1 is MDHEN, CDR2 SYDVKM. The V segment lost 1 base and the J segment 3 bases; nucleotides outside the gene matches: 8. CDR3 sequence (DNA): TGTGCCAGCAGTTTATTTGTAGGCGGGAGGCGCTACAATGAGCAGTTCTTC. It specifies CASSLFVGGRRYNEQFF.

The chain has TRBV7-3 and TRBJ2-2; 9 bases line up with TRBD2. This CDR3 is built from 15 residues. Per the germline V gene, CDR1 is SGHTA and CDR2 is FQGTGA. Trimming took 6 bases from V and 4 from J; bases not matched to a gene: 6. CDR3 protein: CASRRGTSPTGELFF. Here the CDR3 DNA reads TGTGCCAGCAGACGTGGGACTAGCCCCACCGGGGAGCTGTTTTTT.